The T cell receptor beta chain under discussion was sequenced for a study of PD-1 blockade in classical Hodgkin lymphoma. Whole-study results and caveats: Exclusion was the outcome for patients who began nivolumab under 1 year after ASCT. Before treatment, TCR diversity in newly diagnosed patients was reportedly lower than in healthy donors. By C4D1, CD4+ diversity increased significantly, especially in complete responders.

Regarding this clone: The antigen remains undetermined.

All the patients suffered relapse after autologous stem cell transplantation, and brentuximab vedotin exposure differed. Patients showed best responses of complete response, partial response or progressive disease. Produced via immunoSEQ multiplex PCR; TCRdb's table is partial and in-frame only. The table has some 21,000 clones, around four fifths seen once. The CDR3 runs to 14 residues. Germline V lookup: CDR1 MNHNS, CDR2 SASEGT. V lost 6 bases and J 4 bases, leaving 15 bases between the germline ends. The sequencing used peripheral blood mononuclear cells (PBMCs), collected before the second cycle of nivolumab. The J gene is TRBJ1-1, the V gene TRBV6-1; a possible D gene is TRBD1 (5 bases). The TCR sequence derives from a human donor with classical Hodgkin lymphoma. The CDR3: CASRPPWGSTEAFF. The CDR3 nucleotides read TGTGCCAGCAGGCCCCCCTGGGGGAGCACTGAAGCTTTCTTT.